This is a list of T cell receptor beta chains from one sample in a study of blood T cell repertoires in COVID-19. The data were produced by immunoSEQ multiplex PCR, yet TCRdb's version contains in-frame clones alone and is incomplete. This sample has around 72,000 clones, with approximately 80% found just once. Sequenced material: peripheral blood. The receptors here all came from a woman aged 70 to 79 with acute or convalescent COVID-19. The CDR3 runs from the conserved cysteine through the conserved F or W. A D gene is named only where the DNA matches it firmly. Some rows mark clone size as missing; the rest say once, few, many or name a class of expanded clone.

J: TRBJ2-1; V: TRBV5-1; size: NA; D: NA; CDR3: CASSTGFSSSYNEQFF; DNA: TGCGCCAGCAGCACAGGTTTTTCAAGCTCCTACAATGAGCAGTTCTTC
J: TRBJ2-3; V: TRBV29-1; size: NA; D: TRBD1; CDR3: CSVEGRRSGQGFTSTDTQYF; DNA: TGCAGCGTTGAGGGTCGTCGGTCGGGACAGGGGTTCACTAGCACAGATACGCAGTATTTT
J: TRBJ1-5; V: TRBV21-1; size: NA; D: NA; CDR3: CASSKARRGQRNQPQHF; DNA: TGTGCCAGCAGCAAAGCTCGGCGGGGACAGAGGAATCAGCCCCAGCATTTT
J: TRBJ1-2; V: TRBV28; size: few; D: NA; CDR3: CATSGGWANYGYTF; DNA: TGTGCCACCTCGGGGGGTTGGGCTAACTATGGCTACACCTTC
J: TRBJ1-3; V: TRBV11-2; size: NA; D: NA; CDR3: CASSLTGIAIYF; DNA: TGTGCCAGCAGCCTTACAGGGATAGCCATATATTTT
J: TRBJ1-5; V: TRBV3-1/TRBV3-2; size: NA; D: TRBD1; CDR3: CASSKGQGSLNQPQHF; DNA: TGTGCCAGCAGTAAAGGACAGGGCTCCCTTAATCAGCCCCAGCATTTT
J: TRBJ2-2; V: TRBV4-1; size: NA; D: TRBD2; CDR3: CASSLKGTSGNTGELFF; DNA: TGCGCCAGCAGCCTGAAAGGGACTAGCGGGAACACCGGGGAGCTGTTTTTT
J: TRBJ1-6; V: TRBV7-7; size: NA; D: TRBD1; CDR3: CASSLVTGAKDNSPLHF; DNA: TGTGCCAGCAGCTTAGTAACAGGGGCGAAGGATAATTCACCCCTCCACTTT
J: TRBJ2-3; V: TRBV5-1; size: NA; D: TRBD2; CDR3: CASSLAGGPDTQYF; DNA: TGCGCCAGCAGCTTGGCGGGAGGGCCGGATACGCAGTATTTT
J: TRBJ2-7; V: TRBV4-1; size: NA; D: TRBD2; CDR3: CASSAGTMIGYEQYF; DNA: TGCGCCAGCAGCGCAGGGACTATGATAGGCTACGAGCAGTACTTC
J: TRBJ1-2; V: TRBV19; size: once; D: NA; CDR3: CASTPGGVRNYGYTF; DNA: TGTGCCAGTACCCCTGGGGGGGTGAGAAACTATGGCTACACCTTC
J: TRBJ1-1; V: TRBV14; size: NA; D: NA; CDR3: CASSLQGLNTEAFF; DNA: TGTGCCAGCAGCCTCCAGGGTCTGAACACTGAAGCTTTCTTT
J: TRBJ1-5; V: TRBV18; size: NA; D: TRBD1; CDR3: CASSPQGAGGGNQPQHF; DNA: TGTGCCAGCTCACCACAGGGGGCTGGCGGTGGCAATCAGCCCCAGCATTTT
J: TRBJ2-1; V: TRBV2; size: NA; D: TRBD2; CDR3: CASSTAGTYNEQFF; DNA: TGTGCCAGCAGTACAGCGGGGACCTACAATGAGCAGTTCTTC
J: TRBJ1-2; V: TRBV28; size: few; D: TRBD1; CDR3: CASSSGQGSSTIYGYTF; DNA: TGTGCCAGCAGTTCCGGACAGGGCAGTTCTACTATTTATGGCTACACCTTC
J: TRBJ2-1; V: TRBV27; size: NA; D: NA; CDR3: CASSTLDSSYNEQFF; DNA: TGTGCCAGCAGTACACTAGATAGCTCCTACAATGAGCAGTTCTTC
J: TRBJ2-1; V: TRBV7-6; size: NA; D: TRBD1; CDR3: CASSNDRAPYNEQFF; DNA: TGTGCCAGCAGCAACGACAGGGCCCCCTACAATGAGCAGTTCTTC
J: TRBJ2-7; V: TRBV4-2; size: NA; D: NA; CDR3: CASSQDREQYF; DNA: TGTGCCAGCAGCCAAGATCGGGAGCAGTACTTC
J: TRBJ2-7; V: TRBV19; size: NA; D: NA; CDR3: CASGAGGYEQYF; DNA: TGTGCCAGTGGGGCAGGTGGTTACGAGCAGTACTTC
J: TRBJ2-2; V: TRBV18; size: NA; D: TRBD1; CDR3: CASSSDRGRTGELFF; DNA: TGTGCCAGCTCTTCCGACAGGGGGCGAACCGGGGAGCTGTTTTTT
J: TRBJ2-5; V: TRBV5-1; size: NA; D: TRBD1; CDR3: CASSSRGQAQETQYF; DNA: TGCGCCAGCAGCTCTAGGGGACAGGCTCAAGAGACCCAGTACTTC
J: TRBJ2-5; V: TRBV28; size: NA; D: TRBD1; CDR3: CASTPSGQGAFRETQYF; DNA: TGTGCCAGCACGCCATCGGGACAGGGGGCGTTCCGCGAGACCCAGTACTTC
J: TRBJ1-1; V: TRBV6-5; size: NA; D: NA; CDR3: CASSYRRRQLNTEAFF; DNA: TGTGCCAGCAGTTATAGGAGGCGGCAGTTGAACACTGAAGCTTTCTTT